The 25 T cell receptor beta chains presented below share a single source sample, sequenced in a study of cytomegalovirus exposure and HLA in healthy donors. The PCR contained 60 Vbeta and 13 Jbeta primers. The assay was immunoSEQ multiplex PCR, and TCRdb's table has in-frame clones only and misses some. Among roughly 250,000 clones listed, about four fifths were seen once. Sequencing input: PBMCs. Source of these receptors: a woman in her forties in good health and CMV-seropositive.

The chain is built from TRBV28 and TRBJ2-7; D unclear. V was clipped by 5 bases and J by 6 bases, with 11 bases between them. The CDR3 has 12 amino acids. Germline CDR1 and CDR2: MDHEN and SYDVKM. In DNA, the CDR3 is TGTGCCAGCAGTCTCACCCCCGGCGAGCAGTACTTC. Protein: CASSLTPGEQYF.

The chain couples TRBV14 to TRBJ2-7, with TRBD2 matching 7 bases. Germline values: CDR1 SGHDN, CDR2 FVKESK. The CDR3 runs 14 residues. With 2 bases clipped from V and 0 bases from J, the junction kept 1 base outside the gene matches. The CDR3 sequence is CASSQRTSSYEQYF. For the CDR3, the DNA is TGTGCCAGCAGCCAAAGGACTAGCTCCTACGAGCAGTACTTC.

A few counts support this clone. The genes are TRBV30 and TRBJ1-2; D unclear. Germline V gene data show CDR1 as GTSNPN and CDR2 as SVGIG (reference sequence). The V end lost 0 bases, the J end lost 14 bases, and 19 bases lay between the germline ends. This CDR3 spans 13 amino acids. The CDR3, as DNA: TGTGCCTGGAGTGTAGAGGAGTCTAAGGCTCGGACCTTC. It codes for CAWSVEESKARTF.

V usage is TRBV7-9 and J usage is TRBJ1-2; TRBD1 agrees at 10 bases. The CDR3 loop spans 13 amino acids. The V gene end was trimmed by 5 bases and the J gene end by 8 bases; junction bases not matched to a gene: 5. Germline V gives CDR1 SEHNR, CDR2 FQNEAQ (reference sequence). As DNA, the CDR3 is TGTGCCAGCAGCCAAGGGACAGGGGACGGCTACACCTTC. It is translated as CASSQGTGDGYTF.

DNA of the CDR3: TGTGCCAGCAGCCAAGATCAAGGGACAGGGGGGTACAATGAGCAGTTCTTC. This sequence encodes CASSQDQGTGGYNEQFF. The rearrangement joins TRBV4-2 to TRBJ2-1; 11 bases fit TRBD1. From germline, CDR1 is LGHNA and CDR2 YNFKEQ. The CDR3 contains 17 residues. Trimming at V came to 0 bases and at J to 4 bases, leaving 5 bases not matched to a gene.

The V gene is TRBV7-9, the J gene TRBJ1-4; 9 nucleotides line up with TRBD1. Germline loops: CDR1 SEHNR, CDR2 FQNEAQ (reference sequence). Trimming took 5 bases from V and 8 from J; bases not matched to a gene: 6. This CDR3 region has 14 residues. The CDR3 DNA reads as TGTGCCAGCAGCGCACAGGGGGCGCACGAAAAACTGTTTTTT. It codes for CASSAQGAHEKLFF.

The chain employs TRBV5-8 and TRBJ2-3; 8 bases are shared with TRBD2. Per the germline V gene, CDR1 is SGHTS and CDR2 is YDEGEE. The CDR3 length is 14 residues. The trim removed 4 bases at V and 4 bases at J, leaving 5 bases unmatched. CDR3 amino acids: CASSVSGSSDTQYF. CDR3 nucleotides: TGTGCCAGCAGCGTAAGCGGGAGCTCAGATACGCAGTATTTT.

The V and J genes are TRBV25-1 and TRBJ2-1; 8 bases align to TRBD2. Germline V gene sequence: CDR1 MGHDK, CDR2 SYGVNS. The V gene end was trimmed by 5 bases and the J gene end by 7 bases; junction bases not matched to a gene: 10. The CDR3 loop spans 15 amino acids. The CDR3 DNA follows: TGTGCCAGCAGTCGCCCAGCGGGAGTGTGGAATGAGCAGTTCTTC. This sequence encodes CASSRPAGVWNEQFF. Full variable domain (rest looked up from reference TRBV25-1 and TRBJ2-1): EADIYQTPRYLVIGTGKKITLECSQTMGHDKMYWYQQDPGMELHLIHYSYGVNSTEKGDLSSESTVSRIRTEHFPLTLESARPSHTSQYLCASSRPAGVWNEQFFGPGTRLTVL.

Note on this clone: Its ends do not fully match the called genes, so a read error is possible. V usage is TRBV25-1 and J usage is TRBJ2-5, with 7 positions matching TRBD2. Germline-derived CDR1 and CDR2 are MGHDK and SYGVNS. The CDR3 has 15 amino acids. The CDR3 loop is CVSTAGRADVGTQYF. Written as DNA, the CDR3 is TGTGTCAGCACCGCGGGGAGGGCGGACGTCGGGACCCAGTACTTC.

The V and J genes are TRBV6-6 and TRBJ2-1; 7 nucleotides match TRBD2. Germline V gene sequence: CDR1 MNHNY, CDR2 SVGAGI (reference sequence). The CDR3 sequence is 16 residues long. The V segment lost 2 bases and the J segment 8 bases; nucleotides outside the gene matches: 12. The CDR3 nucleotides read TGTGCCAGCAGTTACCCGCAGTGGGGGGACTATGATGAGCAGTTCTTC. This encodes CASSYPQWGDYDEQFF.

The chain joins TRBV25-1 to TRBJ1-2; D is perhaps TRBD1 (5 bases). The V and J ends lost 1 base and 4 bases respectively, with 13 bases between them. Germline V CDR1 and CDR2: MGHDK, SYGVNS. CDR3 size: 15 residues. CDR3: CASSESRGLAYGYTF. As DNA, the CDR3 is TGTGCCAGCAGTGAATCGCGGGGCCTAGCCTATGGCTACACCTTC.

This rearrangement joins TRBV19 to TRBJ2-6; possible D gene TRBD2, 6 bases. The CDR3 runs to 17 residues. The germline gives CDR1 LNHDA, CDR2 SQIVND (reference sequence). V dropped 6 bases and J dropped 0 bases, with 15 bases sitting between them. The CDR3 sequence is CASSVGGFNSGANVLTF. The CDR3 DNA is TGTGCCAGTAGCGTGGGGGGATTCAACTCTGGGGCCAACGTCCTGACTTTC.

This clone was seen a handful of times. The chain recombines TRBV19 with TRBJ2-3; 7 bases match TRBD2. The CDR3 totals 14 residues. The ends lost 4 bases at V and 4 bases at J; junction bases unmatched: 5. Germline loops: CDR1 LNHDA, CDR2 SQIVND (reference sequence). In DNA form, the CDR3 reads TGTGCCAGTAGTAGCGGGAGTATCCCAGATACGCAGTATTTT. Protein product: CASSSGSIPDTQYF.

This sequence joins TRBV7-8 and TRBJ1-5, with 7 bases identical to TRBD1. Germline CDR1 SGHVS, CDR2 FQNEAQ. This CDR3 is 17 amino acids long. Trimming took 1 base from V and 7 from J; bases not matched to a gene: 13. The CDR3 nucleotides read TGTGCCAGCAGCTTAGGGTGGGACAGCTGGAGGGAACAGCCCCAGCATTTT. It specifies CASSLGWDSWREQPQHF.

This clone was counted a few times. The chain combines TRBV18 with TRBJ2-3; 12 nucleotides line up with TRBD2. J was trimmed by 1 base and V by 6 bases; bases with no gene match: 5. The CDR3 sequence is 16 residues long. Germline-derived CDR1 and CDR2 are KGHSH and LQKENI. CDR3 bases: TGTGCCAGCTCGCTAGCGGGAGGGCCAGGCACAGATACGCAGTATTTT. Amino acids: CASSLAGGPGTDTQYF.

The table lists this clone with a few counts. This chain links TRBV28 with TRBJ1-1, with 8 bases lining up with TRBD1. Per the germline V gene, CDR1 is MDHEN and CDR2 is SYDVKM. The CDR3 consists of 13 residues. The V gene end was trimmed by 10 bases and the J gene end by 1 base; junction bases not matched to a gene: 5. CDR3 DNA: TGTGCCAACGCCGGACAGGGGAACACTGAAGCTTTCTTT. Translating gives CANAGQGNTEAFF.

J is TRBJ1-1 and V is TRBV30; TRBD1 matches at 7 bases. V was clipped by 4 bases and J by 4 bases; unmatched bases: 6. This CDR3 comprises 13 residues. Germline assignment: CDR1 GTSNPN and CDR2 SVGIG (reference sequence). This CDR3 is CAWTTGALTEAFF. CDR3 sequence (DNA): TGTGCCTGGACTACAGGGGCGCTCACTGAAGCTTTCTTT. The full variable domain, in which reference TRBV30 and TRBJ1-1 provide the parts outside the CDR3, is SQTIHQWPATLVQPVGSPLSLECTVEGTSNPNLYWYRQAAGRGLQLLFYSVGIGQISSEVPQNLSASRPQDRQFILSSKKLLLSDSGFYLCAWTTGALTEAFFGQGTRLTVV.

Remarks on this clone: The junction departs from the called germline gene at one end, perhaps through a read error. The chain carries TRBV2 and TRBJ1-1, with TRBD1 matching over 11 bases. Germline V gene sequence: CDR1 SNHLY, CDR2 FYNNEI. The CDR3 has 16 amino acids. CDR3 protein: CAGRDRDRGGNTEAFF. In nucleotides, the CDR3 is TGTGCCGGCAGGGACCGGGACAGGGGGGGGAACACTGAAGCTTTCTTT.

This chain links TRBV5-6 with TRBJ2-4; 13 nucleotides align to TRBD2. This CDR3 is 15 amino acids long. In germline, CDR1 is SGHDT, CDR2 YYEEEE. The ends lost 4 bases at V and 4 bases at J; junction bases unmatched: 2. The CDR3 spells CASSLGLAGKNIQYF. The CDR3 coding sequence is TGTGCCAGCAGCCTGGGACTAGCGGGAAAAAACATTCAGTACTTC.

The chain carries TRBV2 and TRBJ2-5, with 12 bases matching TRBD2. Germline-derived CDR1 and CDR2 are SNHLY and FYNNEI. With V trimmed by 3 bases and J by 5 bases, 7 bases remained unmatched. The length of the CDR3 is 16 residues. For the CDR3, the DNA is TGTGCCAGCAGTGAGGATCTAGCGGGAGGGCAGGAGACCCAGTACTTC. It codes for CASSEDLAGGQETQYF.

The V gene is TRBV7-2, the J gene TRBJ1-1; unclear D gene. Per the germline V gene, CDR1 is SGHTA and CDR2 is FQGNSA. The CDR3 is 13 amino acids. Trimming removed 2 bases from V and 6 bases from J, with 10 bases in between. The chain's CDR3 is CASSLLEGSEAFF. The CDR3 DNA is TGTGCCAGCAGCTTACTGGAGGGTTCTGAAGCTTTCTTT.

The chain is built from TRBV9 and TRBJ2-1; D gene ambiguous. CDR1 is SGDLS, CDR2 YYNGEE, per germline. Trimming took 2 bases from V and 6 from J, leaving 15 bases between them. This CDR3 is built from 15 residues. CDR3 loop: CASSVWAGLFNEQFF. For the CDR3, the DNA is TGTGCCAGCAGCGTGTGGGCAGGTCTATTCAATGAGCAGTTCTTC.

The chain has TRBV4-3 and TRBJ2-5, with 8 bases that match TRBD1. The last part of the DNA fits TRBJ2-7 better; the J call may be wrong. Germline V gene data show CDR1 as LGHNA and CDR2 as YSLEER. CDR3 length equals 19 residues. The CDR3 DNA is TGCGCCAGCAGCCAACGCCCAACGAGACAGGGGCGCGTTATTTCCGAGCAGTACTTC. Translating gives CASSQRPTRQGRVISEQYF.

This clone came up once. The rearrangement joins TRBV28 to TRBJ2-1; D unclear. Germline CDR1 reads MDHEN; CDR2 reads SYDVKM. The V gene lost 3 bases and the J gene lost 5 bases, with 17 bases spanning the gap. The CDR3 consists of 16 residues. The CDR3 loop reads CASSFLALVLDNEQFF. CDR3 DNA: TGTGCCAGCAGTTTCCTCGCCCTGGTGTTAGACAATGAGCAGTTCTTC.

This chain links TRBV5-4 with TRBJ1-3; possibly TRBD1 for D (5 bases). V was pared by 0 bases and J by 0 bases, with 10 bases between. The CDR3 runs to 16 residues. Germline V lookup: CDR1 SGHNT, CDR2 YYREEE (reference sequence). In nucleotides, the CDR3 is TGTGCCAGCAGCTTGGGACAGCCAAACTCTGGAAACACCATATATTTT. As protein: CASSLGQPNSGNTIYF.